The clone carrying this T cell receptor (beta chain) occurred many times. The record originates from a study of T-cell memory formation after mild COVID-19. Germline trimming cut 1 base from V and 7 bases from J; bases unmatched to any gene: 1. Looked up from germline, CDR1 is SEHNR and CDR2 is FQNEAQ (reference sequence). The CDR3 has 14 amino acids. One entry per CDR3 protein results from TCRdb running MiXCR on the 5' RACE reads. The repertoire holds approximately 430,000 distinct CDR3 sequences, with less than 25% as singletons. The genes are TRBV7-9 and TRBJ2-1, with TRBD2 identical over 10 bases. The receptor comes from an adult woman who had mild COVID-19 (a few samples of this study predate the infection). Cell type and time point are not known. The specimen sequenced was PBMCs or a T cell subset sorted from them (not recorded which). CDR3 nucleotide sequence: TGTGCCAGCAGCTTAGTAGCGGGAGGTAATGAGCAGTTCTTC. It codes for CASSLVAGGNEQFF.